This TCR beta chain appears in the sequencing data of a study of blood T cell repertoires in COVID-19. Overall study: Nucleic acid was either cDNA or gDNA, and it came from T cells, B-cell-depleted T cells, or PBMCs.

In the original analysis: Reference gene primer amplification in the assay estimated nucleated cell counts. Method: immunoSEQ multiplex PCR; TCRdb's copy keeps in-frame clones and lacks some. From that table come the V and J calls and clone size; the DNA was used to work out D and trimming. The sample consists of approximately 200,000 clones, about four fifths of them appearing once. The CDR3 spans 16 residues. The V end lost 3 bases, the J end lost 0 bases, and 9 bases lay between the germline ends. The recovered donors of Cohort 3 showed two negative PCRs, clearance, or symptom resolution. The TCR originated in a man between 35 and 55 years old who had recovered from COVID-19. V and J are TRBV23-1 and TRBJ1-6; no clear D. TRBV23-1 is known as an ORF, though its function is uncertain. The sample taken for sequencing was PBMCs or T cells enriched from blood (not recorded which). CDR3 protein: CASSHPFPSYNSPLHF. The DNA for the CDR3 is TGCGCCAGCAGTCACCCGTTTCCCTCCTATAATTCACCCCTCCACTTT.